This TCR beta chain was retrieved from a study of shared T cell receptors in the human thymus. This clone was found a few times. Measured with immunoSEQ multiplex PCR; TCRdb has only the in-frame clones, and not every one. The table records some 660,000 clones, around 87% of them present only once. In addition, the sample was reused for a study of human thymus T cells.

Material: thymocytes. The sequence derives from a boy younger than two with a congenital heart defect.

The CDR3: CASSPPQRSSPLHF. The CDR3 region has the DNA TGTGCCAGCAGCCCACCCCAGAGGAGTTCACCCCTCCACTTT. The V and J genes are TRBV4-2 and TRBJ1-6; D ambiguous. The V gene's germline CDR1 is LGHNA and CDR2 YNFKEQ. This CDR3 comprises 14 residues. Deletions cut 4 bases from V and 9 bases from J, with 13 bases between.